This T cell receptor (beta chain) stems from a study of spatial heterogeneity in lung cancer. At the level of the study: Sequencing consistently turned up more beta-chain sequences than alpha-chain sequences. Study-level findings and limits: Resection saw ubiquitous expanded tumor TCRs appear in blood more than follow-up did.

The time point was: sample taken at primary tumor resection. In each case, whole RNA from tumor, nontumor lung or frozen PBMC was sequenced unsorted. A total of over 70 untreated early-stage non-small cell lung cancer patients served as donors. This CDR3 contains 12 residues. V lost 3 bases, J lost 10 bases, and 3 bases stayed unmatched. The germline gives CDR1 SGHRS, CDR2 YFSETQ. The table lists this clonotype with many counts. Its antigen is undetermined. A unique molecular identifier was carried by every single TCR cDNA molecule. Each CDR3 protein gets one entry after TCRdb re-called the 5' RACE reads with MiXCR. Of 20,000 to 25,000 distinct CDR3 sequences listed, under 4% are singletons.

The input for sequencing was PBMCs, taken at surgery. This sequence was found in a female donor with early-stage non-small cell lung cancer. The rearrangement uses TRBV5-1 and TRBJ1-2, with TRBD1 identical over 10 bases. Here the CDR3 reads CASSWGTGDYTF. DNA of the CDR3: TGCGCCAGCAGCTGGGGGACAGGGGACTACACCTTC.